This T cell receptor (beta chain) derives from a study of blood T cell repertoires in COVID-19 (dated by TCRdb to 2020 to 2021). Notes on the research overall: Samples from collaborators originated in the United States, Italy and Spain and spanned both the acute and convalescent phases of COVID-19. The material from the prospective study consisted of cDNA or gDNA derived from T cells, B-cell-depleted T cells, or PBMCs. Subjects who had been exposed to COVID-19, were actively infected with it, or had recovered from it provided the deeply sampled blood TCRbeta repertoires that made up the dataset. The repertoires were released in a freely available public database intended as a resource for research on the immune response to SARS-CoV-2. The samples were drawn from the first 160 participants of the ongoing ImmuneRACE study and from 1,254 subjects provided by 6 global collaborators. The sample metadata nearly always contained a de-identified subject ID, COVID-19 status, age in years and sex. Where HLA class I and class II types were available, the types were taken from metadata supplied by the sample provider, not from assay-based typing. What the study reported, not specific to this receptor: How much clinical and demographic metadata was included differed by source and by participant, and the metadata was provided uncurated.

In the case of this clone: The antigen it binds to is not known. Per-base qualities were not stored, and no clone one base away is much larger.

TCRbeta CDR3 regions were amplified from genomic DNA by means of the immunoSEQ Assay, a bias-controlled multiplex PCR. In the paper's pipeline: The number of nucleated cells in each sample was estimated from the amplification of reference gene primers within the assay. Sequence reads were collapsed and filtered to measure the absolute abundance of every unique TCRbeta CDR3 rearrangement. Productive Simpson clonality was computed per sample as the square root of Simpson's diversity index over productive rearrangements. TCRdb took this table from immuneACCESS and kept in-frame rearrangements with V and J called. Such tables lack part of the clones; where checked against another copy, unresolved V genes explain under half of the gap, and the rest is unexplained. Clonal size and the V and J genes are those of that table, whereas D and trimming came from the DNA. The sample yields more than 200,000 clones; 84% were counted once. 1.4% of the sample lies in the top ten.

Via the germline V gene, CDR1 is SGHAT and CDR2 FQNNGV. The CDR3 goes from the cysteine to the phenylalanine over 13 residues. Only the CDR3 part of the read is kept: 39 bases, read in frame from the first base. Trimming takes 1 base from V and 3 bases from J, and the germline ends sit 7 bases apart. Samples from volunteer blood donors who had recovered from COVID-19 were contributed by a second Seattle source. Whole blood was collected in K2EDTA tubes by collaborating institutions according to the institutions' own protocols. For TCRbeta analysis, collaborators shipped samples as frozen whole blood, isolated PBMCs, or DNA extracted from either of those sample types.

The sequence was collected from a woman between 40 and 50 years old who had recovered from COVID-19. Sequencing was done on a sample of peripheral blood. The sequence is built from TRBV11-2 and TRBJ2-7; D gene: possibly TRBD1, on 6 matching bases. The CDR3 has the sequence CASSLGGGYEQYF. The sequenced DNA: TGTGCCAGCAGCTTAGGAGGGGGCTACGAGCAGTACTTC.